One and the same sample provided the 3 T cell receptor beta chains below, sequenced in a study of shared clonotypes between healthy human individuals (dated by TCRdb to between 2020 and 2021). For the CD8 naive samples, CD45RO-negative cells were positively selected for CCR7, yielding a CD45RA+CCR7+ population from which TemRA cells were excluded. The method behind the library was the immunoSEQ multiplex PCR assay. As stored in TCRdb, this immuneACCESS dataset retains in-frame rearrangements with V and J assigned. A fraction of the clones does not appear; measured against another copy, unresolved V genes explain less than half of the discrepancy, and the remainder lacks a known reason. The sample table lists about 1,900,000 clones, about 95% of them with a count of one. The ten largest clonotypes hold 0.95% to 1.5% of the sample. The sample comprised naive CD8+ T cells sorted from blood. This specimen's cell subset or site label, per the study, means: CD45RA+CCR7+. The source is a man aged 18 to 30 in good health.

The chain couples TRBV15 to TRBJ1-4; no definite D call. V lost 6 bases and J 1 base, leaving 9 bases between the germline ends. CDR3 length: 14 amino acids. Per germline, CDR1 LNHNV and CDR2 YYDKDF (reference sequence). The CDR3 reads CATSGLRTNEKLFF. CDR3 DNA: TGTGCCACCAGTGGGCTCAGAACTAATGAAAAACTGTTTTTT.

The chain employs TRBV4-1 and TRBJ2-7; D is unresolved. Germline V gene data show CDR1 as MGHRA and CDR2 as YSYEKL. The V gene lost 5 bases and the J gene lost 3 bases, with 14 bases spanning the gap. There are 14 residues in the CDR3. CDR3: CASSSRMDDYEQYF. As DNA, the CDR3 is TGCGCCAGCAGCTCTAGGATGGACGACTACGAGCAGTACTTC.

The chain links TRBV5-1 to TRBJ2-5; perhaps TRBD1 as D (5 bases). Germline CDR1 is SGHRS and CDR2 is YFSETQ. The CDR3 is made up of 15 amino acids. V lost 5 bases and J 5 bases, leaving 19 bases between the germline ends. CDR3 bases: TGCGCCAGCAGTGGCCAGGGCCAAAATCGCGAGACCCAGTACTTC. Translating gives CASSGQGQNRETQYF.